The TCR beta chain under discussion was sequenced for a study of blood T cell repertoires in COVID-19. About the research overall: The United States, Italy and Spain provided the acute and convalescent COVID-19 samples.

Individuals drawn from some 25 US areas were roughly 18 to 95 years old. Before being deemed recovered, Cohort 3 donors had two negative PCRs, clearance, or symptom resolution. TCRdb's table, derived via immunoSEQ multiplex PCR, lists solely in-frame clones and lacks some. The data show 170,000 or so clones, more than 70% seen once. The V end lost 8 bases, the J end lost 0 bases, and 11 bases lay between the germline ends. Looked up from germline, CDR1 is MNHEY and CDR2 is SMNVEV (reference sequence). The CDR3 is 14 amino acids. The J gene is TRBJ1-5, the V gene TRBV27, with D possibly TRBD1 on 5 matching bases. The sequenced sample was PBMCs or T cells enriched from blood (not recorded which). The receptor was derived from a middle-aged man who had recovered from COVID-19. As DNA, the CDR3 is TGTGCCAGCTCCCCAGGGATTAGCAATCAGCCCCAGCATTTT. Protein sequence: CASSPGISNQPQHF.